A selection of T cell receptor beta chains follows, all from one sample in a study of preoperative IRX-2 immunotherapy in early breast cancer. Profiling relied on immunoSEQ multiplex PCR, and the TCRdb table lists in-frame clones only, not all of them. The sample consists of tens of thousands of clones, 89% of them appearing once. Sequenced material: tumor tissue, taken after IRX-2 immunotherapy. The source of these receptors is a human donor with breast cancer. The CDR3 runs from the conserved cysteine through the conserved F or W. Size values are once, few and many counts, or a class for expanded clones, and some rows have none.

size: .
J: TRBJ1-1
V: TRBV12-5
CDR3: CASGLVQGLRTEAFF

size: .
J: TRBJ2-7
V: TRBV6-8
CDR3: CASTPGTGRPYEQYF

size: .
J: TRBJ2-1
V: TRBV6-8
CDR3: CASSYSMVSGGILGNEQFF

size: .
J: TRBJ1-3
V: TRBV11-3
CDR3: CASSLDGSGNTIYF

size: .
J: TRBJ2-7
V: TRBV19
CDR3: CASSIVTGTYEQYF

size: .
J: TRBJ1-3
V: TRBV5-1
CDR3: CASSSGSGTGNTIYF

size: .
J: TRBJ2-7
V: TRBV19
CDR3: CASSSTGGSYEQYF

size: .
J: TRBJ1-5
V: TRBV15
CDR3: CATSTASRGNQPQHF

size: .
J: TRBJ2-2
V: TRBV19
CDR3: CASSINPGQGYTGELFF

size: once
J: TRBJ2-5
V: TRBV14
CDR3: CASSQDIFETQYF

size: .
J: TRBJ2-7
V: TRBV5-1
CDR3: CASSSVSGRNYEQYF

size: once
J: TRBJ2-4
V: TRBV28
CDR3: CASSYDRAWPKNIQYF

size: once
J: TRBJ1-1
V: TRBV5-1
CDR3: CASSLVTGKLTEAFF

size: .
J: TRBJ2-3
V: TRBV6-8
CDR3: CATRYPRREGQGTDTQYF

size: .
J: TRBJ1-2
V: TRBV6-8
CDR3: CASSRDRGRYGYTF

size: once
J: TRBJ2-1
V: TRBV6-8
CDR3: CASSSLAGGGNEQFF

size: few
J: TRBJ2-7
V: TRBV6-8
CDR3: CASSEFQGDEQYF

size: .
J: TRBJ1-2
V: TRBV15
CDR3: CATSGDRERINYGYTF

size: .
J: TRBJ2-3
V: TRBV28
CDR3: CASSSLAGGRTDTQYF

size: few
J: TRBJ1-1
V: TRBV11-3
CDR3: CASSLVGTAGEAFF

size: .
J: TRBJ2-2
V: TRBV11-3
CDR3: CASSPRDRGVAGELFF

size: .
J: TRBJ2-6
V: TRBV7-5
CDR3: CARRTKCRQSRANVLTF

size: .
J: TRBJ2-1
V: TRBV15
CDR3: CATSPQRRGNEQFF

size: .
J: TRBJ2-1
V: TRBV11-3
CDR3: CASSLGGGLYNEQFF

size: .
J: TRBJ1-6
V: TRBV12-2
CDR3: CASRLSAGTASSYNSPLHF

size: .
J: TRBJ1-5
V: TRBV11-3
CDR3: CASSLVPVSQPQHF

size: .
J: TRBJ1-1
V: TRBV11-3
CDR3: CASSLAGSMNTEAFF

size: few
J: TRBJ2-5
V: TRBV6-8
CDR3: CASSPDRRRSQYF

size: .
J: TRBJ2-2
V: TRBV5-1
CDR3: CASSSEDPTGELFF

size: .
J: TRBJ1-2
V: TRBV29-1
CDR3: CSVEILGGRGYTF

size: .
J: TRBJ2-2
V: TRBV6-8
CDR3: CAIQGQGNTGELFF

size: .
J: TRBJ1-2
V: TRBV15
CDR3: CATTPSAGANYGYTF

size: .
J: TRBJ2-7
V: TRBV14
CDR3: CDTGGPYEQYF

size: .
J: TRBJ2-5
V: TRBV28
CDR3: CASSTQEPQETQYF

size: .
J: TRBJ1-6
V: TRBV19
CDR3: CASRDWRQGNNSPLHF

size: .
J: TRBJ1-3
V: TRBV11-3
CDR3: CASSSGSSGNTIYF

size: .
J: TRBJ1-1
V: TRBV18
CDR3: CASSPRRGEAFF

size: .
J: TRBJ1-1
V: TRBV6-8
CDR3: CASSLTDNTEAFF

size: .
J: TRBJ2-1
V: TRBV19
CDR3: CASSVPSSSYNEQFF

size: .
J: TRBJ2-1
V: TRBV11-3
CDR3: CASSLSGARGNEQFF